This T cell receptor beta chain came from a study of spatial heterogeneity in lung cancer. Each TCR cDNA molecule bore a unique molecular identifier. TCRdb ran MiXCR on the 5' RACE reads and lists one entry per CDR3 protein. This sample has just under 1,500 distinct CDR3 sequences, with more than 8% found just once. In this sample, this clonotype turned up a few times. Its specificity is unknown. Study findings and constraints: Intratumoral expanded alpha and beta TCR counts were found to track tumor mutation counts.

Regarding time point: sample taken at primary tumor resection. Samples were obtained from 65 to 80 donors, all untreated early-stage non-small cell lung cancer patients. Tumor, nontumor lung or frozen PBMC supplied whole RNA, sequenced without sorting. The clonotype comes from a male donor with early-stage non-small cell lung cancer. Material: lung tumor tissue, obtained at surgery.

For the CDR3, the DNA is TGTGCCAGCAGCCTGCGGGACACGGCCTTTGTCGCTGAAGCTTTCTTT. Its protein is CASSLRDTAFVAEAFF. This sequence joins TRBV3-1 and TRBJ1-1; D is perhaps TRBD1 (6 bases). CDR1 is LGHDT, CDR2 YNNKEL, per germline (reference sequence). With 4 bases removed from V and 6 bases from J, the gap between germline ends came to 21 bases. The CDR3 has 16 residues.